The clone carrying this T cell receptor (beta chain) was seen ten or more times. The study isolated at least 6.5 million PBMCs from each sample. The authors ran a second PCR of about 6 to 11 cycles using a sample-barcoded 5' primer and a J-beta primer mix. TCRdb fed the 5' RACE reads into MiXCR, producing one record per CDR3 protein. Among hundreds of thousands of distinct CDR3 sequences listed, less than 35% were seen once. This sample is drawn from a study of blood T cells in healthy people across ages. Germline V gene data show CDR1 as SGHTA and CDR2 as FQGNSA. Between the trimmed V and J ends, which lost 2 bases and 4 bases, there was a span of 11 bases. The CDR3 runs to 15 residues.

The V call is TRBV7-2, the J call TRBJ1-4, with unresolved D. The sequenced material came from blood. The clonotype comes from a woman at least 80 years old in good health. CDR3 coding DNA: TGTGCCAGCAGCTTAAGTCGGGGTTATAATGAAAAACTGTTTTTT. This translates into CASSLSRGYNEKLFF.